This T cell receptor beta chain was sequenced during a study of blood T cell repertoires in COVID-19. Study overall: Whether acute or convalescent, the COVID-19 samples came from the United States, Italy and Spain. T cells, B-cell-depleted T cells, or PBMCs supplied cDNA or gDNA.

Authors' methods: From reference gene primer amplification, estimates of nucleated cell counts were derived. Assay used: immunoSEQ multiplex PCR; TCRdb lists only in-frame clones, some missing. Clone size and the V and J calls come from that table; the DNA yielded D and trimming. The sample yields 270,000 or so clones, approximately 84% seen once. Seattle patient enrollment occurred during active infection, with longitudinal follow-up thereafter. With V trimmed by 6 bases and J by 8 bases, 5 bases remained unmatched. CDR1 and CDR2 from the germline V gene are SEHNR and FQNEAQ (reference sequence). The CDR3 totals 13 residues.

This sequence originates from a human donor with COVID-19, enrolled during active disease. The donor label of this sample is uncertain. Sequencing was done on a sample of peripheral blood. The V call is TRBV7-9, the J call TRBJ1-4; the match to TRBD1 covers 8 bases. The CDR3 coding sequence is TGTGCCAGCAGTTGGACAGGGAGGGAAAAACTGTTTTTT. Encoded protein: CASSWTGREKLFF.